This T cell receptor (beta chain) was sequenced in a study of cytomegalovirus exposure and HLA in healthy donors. Study information: Among 150 million to 200 million T cells, an earlier analysis found 120 million or so unique TCR beta sequences. The Caucasian-associated ancestry cluster contained approximately 81% of the approximately 390 genotyped donors.

Although they were nominally healthy when sampled, donors likely had unrecorded immune exposures. Trimming took off 3 bases at V and 2 bases at J, with 10 bases between the two ends. There are 15 residues in the CDR3. In germline, CDR1 is KGHSH, CDR2 LQKENI. In the PCR, 60 Vbeta and 13 Jbeta primers were used. The repertoire was sequenced with immunoSEQ multiplex PCR; TCRdb's copy has only in-frame clones and lacks some. The data show 100,000 or so clones, with over 70% seen just once and more than 9% held by the top ten. The sample consisted of PBMCs. This receptor was identified in a man aged 50 to 59 in good health and CMV-seronegative. The chain carries TRBV18 and TRBJ2-2; a weak D match, TRBD1 (6 bases). CDR3 bases: TGTGCCAGCTCACCCCAGGGGAGAAACACCGGGGAGCTGTTTTTT. It specifies CASSPQGRNTGELFF. The full variable domain, its missing parts supplied by reference TRBV18 and TRBJ2-2, is NAGVMQNPRHLVRRRGQEARLRCSPMKGHSHVYWYRQLPEEGLKFMVYLQKENIIDESGMPKERFSAEFPKEGPSILRIQQVVRGDSAAYFCASSPQGRNTGELFFGEGSRLTVL.